The 29 T cell receptor beta chains given below trace back to one sample, sequenced in a study of cytomegalovirus exposure and HLA in healthy donors (dated 2017 in TCRdb). The method behind the library was the immunoSEQ multiplex PCR assay. For the multiplex PCR, a mixture combining 60 forward primers for TCR Vbeta segments and 13 reverse primers for TCR Jbeta segments was used. Entries here come from immuneACCESS through TCRdb and include only in-frame sequences with V and J called. Some clones fail to appear in such tables; in the studies checked, an unresolved V gene covers under half of the shortfall, and the cause of the remainder is unknown. The sample table shows roughly 200,000 clones, and over 70% are seen once. About 1.2% of the sample is held by the ten biggest clonotypes. Sequenced material: PBMCs. The receptors shown here come from a man aged 30 to 39 in good health and CMV-seronegative.

For the CDR3, the DNA is TGCGCCAGCAGCCAAGGAACCGGACAGAACACCGGGGAGCTGTTTTTT. This sequence encodes CASSQGTGQNTGELFF. V is TRBV4-3 and J is TRBJ2-2, with D possibly matching TRBD1 (5 bases). The germline V gene encodes CDR1 LGHNA and CDR2 YSLEER. The CDR3 totals 16 residues. Trimming left V 1 base short and J 1 base short, with 10 bases between.

The V gene is TRBV5-6, the J gene TRBJ2-3, with D perhaps TRBD2 (6 bases). V was trimmed by 0 bases and J by 5 bases, leaving 13 bases between them. CDR3 length equals 15 residues. In germline, CDR1 is SGHDT, CDR2 YYEEEE. The CDR3 loop reads CASSLGARDLDTQYF. Written as DNA, the CDR3 is TGTGCCAGCAGCTTGGGAGCCCGGGACTTAGATACGCAGTATTTT. Full variable domain (rest looked up from reference TRBV5-6 and TRBJ2-3): DAGVTQSPTHLIKTRGQQVTLRCSPKSGHDTVSWYQQALGQGPQFIFQYYEEEERQRGNFPDRFSGHQFPNYSSELNVNALLLGDSALYLCASSLGARDLDTQYFGPGTRLTVL.

The sample holds a few counts of this clone. This rearrangement joins TRBV2 to TRBJ2-5; possibly TRBD1 for D (5 bases). The germline CDR1 and CDR2 sequences are SNHLY and FYNNEI. This CDR3 has 14 residues. Trimming pared 2 bases from V and 1 base from J, leaving 8 bases between. The chain's CDR3 is CASSEQGFQETQYF. CDR3 sequence (DNA): TGTGCCAGCAGTGAACAGGGCTTCCAAGAGACCCAGTACTTC.

The J gene is TRBJ2-2, the V gene TRBV7-6; unclear D gene. The germline V gene has CDR1 SGHVS and CDR2 FNYEAQ. This CDR3 comprises 15 residues. Trimming took 4 bases from V and 0 from J, leaving 9 bases between them. In DNA, the CDR3 is TGTGCCAGCAGCTCGCGTAGCACGAACACCGGGGAGCTGTTTTTT. This translates into CASSSRSTNTGELFF.

This clone was detected a few times. The chain has TRBV20-1 and TRBJ1-6; D is perhaps TRBD1 (5 bases). Germline assignment: CDR1 DFQATT and CDR2 SNEGSKA (reference sequence). CDR3 length: 10 residues. V was pared by 0 bases and J by 19 bases, with 10 bases between. The CDR3 region is CSARDAGGHF. For the CDR3, the DNA is TGCAGTGCTAGAGATGCGGGGGGACACTTT.

The chain carries TRBV30 and TRBJ2-2, with 9 bases identical to TRBD2. The junction had 2 bases not matched to a gene; V was cut back by 6 bases and J by 6 bases. Looked up from germline, CDR1 is GTSNPN and CDR2 is SVGIG (reference sequence). This CDR3 is built from 12 residues. CDR3 amino acids: CACSGSPGELFF. The CDR3 bases are TGTGCCTGTAGCGGGAGCCCCGGGGAGCTGTTTTTT.

The gene calls are TRBV2 and TRBJ2-5; unclear D gene. V was cut by 7 bases and J by 4 bases, with 10 bases left in between. Germline V gene data show CDR1 as SNHLY and CDR2 as FYNNEI. This CDR3 region has 12 residues. CDR3 amino acids: CASKAAGETQYF. CDR3 coding DNA: TGTGCCAGCAAGGCGGCTGGAGAGACCCAGTACTTC. Full variable domain (outside the CDR3, taken from reference TRBV2 and TRBJ2-5): EPEVTQTPSHQVTQMGQEVILRCVPISNHLYFYWYRQILGQKVEFLVSFYNNEISEKSEIFDDQFSVERPDGSNFTLKIRSTKLEDSAMYFCASKAAGETQYFGPGTRLLVL.

This clone was recorded a few times. The CDR3 is CASSLEVAVYGYTF. CDR3 DNA sequence: TGTGCCAGCAGCTTAGAGGTAGCAGTCTATGGCTACACCTTC. The chain links TRBV7-9 to TRBJ1-2, with D unresolved. The CDR3 sequence is 14 residues long. The V gene lost 1 base and the J gene lost 4 bases, with 10 bases spanning the gap. The germline CDR1 and CDR2 sequences are SEHNR and FQNEAQ (reference sequence). Using reference TRBV7-9 and TRBJ1-2 for the parts outside the CDR3, the full variable domain is DTGVSQNPRHKITKRGQNVTFRCDPISEHNRLYWYRQTLGQGPEFLTYFQNEAQLEKSRLLSDRFSAERPKGSFSTLEIQRTEQGDSAMYLCASSLEVAVYGYTFGSGTRLTVV.

The chain carries TRBV16 and TRBJ1-1, with 7 bases aligning to TRBD1. Germline CDR1 and CDR2: KGHSY and FQNENV. J gave up 1 base and V 6 bases, and 8 bases lay outside the gene matches. The CDR3 runs to 15 residues. The CDR3 is CASSPSRGKNTEAFF. In DNA, the CDR3 is TGTGCCAGCAGTCCCTCCAGGGGGAAGAACACTGAAGCTTTCTTT.

The V and J genes are TRBV15 and TRBJ2-2, with TRBD2 matching 8 bases. Germline CDR1 LNHNV, CDR2 YYDKDF (reference sequence). J was trimmed by 11 bases and V by 11 bases; bases with no gene match: 19. The CDR3 has 15 residues. CDR3 coding DNA: TGTGCCGCCTCCGAGACTAGCGAGGCCCCAGGCGAGCTGTTTTTT. Residues: CAASETSEAPGELFF.

The J gene is TRBJ1-2, the V gene TRBV27, with TRBD1 matching 8 bases. The CDR3 is 14 amino acids. The ends lost 5 bases at V and 3 bases at J; junction bases unmatched: 5. Germline values: CDR1 MNHEY, CDR2 SMNVEV (reference sequence). CDR3 amino acids: CASSPRDRYYGYTF. DNA for the CDR3: TGTGCCAGCAGTCCCCGGGACAGGTACTATGGCTACACCTTC.

V gene TRBV5-1 combines with J gene TRBJ2-7; possible D gene TRBD1, 6 bases. Germline CDR1 and CDR2: SGHRS and YFSETQ. V lost 1 base and J 3 bases, leaving 11 bases between the germline ends. The CDR3 loop spans 14 amino acids. The CDR3 is CASSLRDNLYEQYF. The DNA of the CDR3 is TGCGCCAGCAGCTTGCGGGACAACCTCTACGAGCAGTACTTC.

The chain combines TRBV5-1 with TRBJ1-2; 11 bases fit TRBD1. The length of the CDR3 is 15 residues. The germline CDR1 and CDR2 sequences are SGHRS and YFSETQ. The trim removed 7 bases at V and 10 bases at J, leaving 15 bases unmatched. The CDR3 sequence: CASAQRPGTGGLYTF. The CDR3 nucleotides are TGCGCCAGCGCGCAACGCCCAGGGACAGGGGGGCTCTACACCTTC.

The chain employs TRBV6-5 and TRBJ2-2; TRBD1 agrees at 7 bases. Germline values: CDR1 MNHEY, CDR2 SVGAGI. V was pared by 3 bases and J by 3 bases, with 4 bases of the junction left unmatched. The CDR3 totals 15 residues. As DNA, the CDR3 is TGTGCCAGCAGTTATTGGGACAGCTACACCGGGGAGCTGTTTTTT. As protein: CASSYWDSYTGELFF.

The chain carries TRBV4-3 and TRBJ1-1; D is perhaps TRBD1 (6 bases). CDR3 size: 17 residues. Germline V gene data show CDR1 as LGHNA and CDR2 as YSLEER. V dropped 1 base and J dropped 1 base, with 16 bases sitting between them. CDR3 bases: TGCGCCAGCAGCCAAGGCCCAATGGACAGCCCGAACACTGAAGCTTTCTTT. Translation: CASSQGPMDSPNTEAFF.

V usage is TRBV5-1 and J usage is TRBJ1-2; weak D call: TRBD1 (6 bases). Germline CDR1 SGHRS, CDR2 YFSETQ. Trimming left V 2 bases short and J 3 bases short, with 11 bases between. The CDR3 consists of 14 residues. CDR3 coding DNA: TGCGCCAGCAGCTTTTCGGACAGCGACTATGGCTACACCTTC. Translation: CASSFSDSDYGYTF.

The rearrangement uses TRBV4-2 and TRBJ1-1, with D maybe TRBD1 (5 bases). Germline CDR1 is LGHNA and CDR2 is YNFKEQ. The CDR3 has 17 amino acids. V lost 3 bases, J lost 1 base, and 18 bases lay in between. CDR3 nucleotides: TGTGCCAGCAGCCAGCACCGTATGAATCAGGGGAACACTGAAGCTTTCTTT. Its protein is CASSQHRMNQGNTEAFF.

The V gene is TRBV11-3, the J gene TRBJ2-7, with TRBD1 as a possible D gene (6 bases). This CDR3 has 18 residues. Germline V CDR1 and CDR2: SGHNT, YENEEA. Trimming took 0 bases from V and 0 from J, leaving 18 bases between them. CDR3 nucleotide sequence: TGTGCCAGCAGCTTAGAAGATTGGGGACAAACCCGCTCCTACGAGCAGTACTTC. Its protein product is CASSLEDWGQTRSYEQYF.

The chain couples TRBV2 to TRBJ2-7, with no clear D. Germline V gene sequence: CDR1 SNHLY, CDR2 FYNNEI. The CDR3 length is 12 residues. V was cut by 7 bases and J by 2 bases, with 9 bases left in between. The CDR3 DNA sequence: TGTGCCAGCATGCCTGGGCCCTACGAGCAGTACTTC. Its protein is CASMPGPYEQYF.

This chain connects TRBV7-9 to TRBJ2-7, with 7 nucleotides matching TRBD1. The V gene's germline CDR1 is SEHNR and CDR2 FQNEAQ (reference sequence). V was pared by 10 bases and J by 3 bases, with 12 bases of the junction left unmatched. This CDR3 comprises 14 residues. This chain's CDR3 is CAIDYRDSFYEQYF. The CDR3 bases are TGTGCCATCGATTACCGGGACAGTTTCTACGAGCAGTACTTC.

The genes are TRBV6-6 and TRBJ1-3; D might be TRBD1 (6 bases). The germline CDR1 and CDR2 sequences are MNHNY and SVGAGI (reference sequence). Trimming removed 8 bases from V and 4 bases from J, with 12 bases in between. This CDR3 region has 13 residues. DNA for the CDR3: TGTGCCAGCGTCCAGGGGTCAGGAAACACCATATATTTT. Translated: CASVQGSGNTIYF.

This chain connects TRBV2 to TRBJ2-1, with a possible D match to TRBD2 (6 bases). This CDR3 region has 12 residues. The V end was cut by 6 bases, the J end by 8 bases, with 11 bases between. Germline CDR1 reads SNHLY; CDR2 reads FYNNEI. The DNA of the CDR3 is TGTGCCAGCAGGGGGGAGGAGGATGAGCAGTTCTTC. It yields the protein CASRGEEDEQFF. Drawing the rest from reference TRBV2 and TRBJ2-1, the complete variable domain is EPEVTQTPSHQVTQMGQEVILRCVPISNHLYFYWYRQILGQKVEFLVSFYNNEISEKSEIFDDQFSVERPDGSNFTLKIRSTKLEDSAMYFCASRGEEDEQFFGPGTRLTVL.

J is TRBJ2-2 and V is TRBV9; 12 bases are shared with TRBD2. Germline assignment: CDR1 SGDLS and CDR2 YYNGEE. V lost 0 bases, J lost 6 bases, and 6 bases stayed unmatched. CDR3 length: 17 residues. In DNA form, the CDR3 reads TGTGCCAGCAGCGTAGGATCTAGCGGGGGGGCCGCCGGGGAGCTGTTTTTT. As protein: CASSVGSSGGAAGELFF.

This clone appeared once. The V and J genes are TRBV7-6 and TRBJ2-5, with D possibly matching TRBD1 (6 bases). TRBJ2-7 explains the end of the DNA better; the J call may be wrong. This CDR3 spans 13 amino acids. Germline CDR1 SGHVS, CDR2 FNYEAQ. CDR3 amino acids: CASSLQGRAEQYF. The CDR3 DNA reads as TGTGCCAGCAGCTTACAGGGGCGGGCCGAGCAGTACTTC.

This chain connects TRBV28 to TRBJ2-4, with a weak D call TRBD1 (6 bases). There are 13 residues in the CDR3. Deletions cut 5 bases from V and 6 bases from J, with 11 bases between. Germline loops: CDR1 MDHEN, CDR2 SYDVKM. CDR3 region: CASSDRLTNIQYF. The CDR3 bases are TGTGCCAGCAGTGACAGGTTGACAAACATTCAGTACTTC. Based on the CDR3 plus reference TRBV28 and TRBJ2-4, the full variable domain is DVKVTQSSRYLVKRTGEKVFLECVQDMDHENMFWYRQDPGLGLRLIYFSYDVKMKEKGDIPEGYSVSREKKERFSLILESASTNQTSMYLCASSDRLTNIQYFGAGTRLSVL.

The chain combines TRBV5-1 with TRBJ1-6; 8 bases align to TRBD1. V shed 4 bases and J 5 bases; nucleotides not matched to a gene: 5. Germline loops: CDR1 SGHRS, CDR2 YFSETQ. This CDR3 region has 15 residues. CDR3 region: CASSQTGVNNSPLHF. CDR3 DNA: TGCGCCAGCAGCCAGACAGGGGTTAATAATTCACCCCTCCACTTT.

The chain links TRBV2 to TRBJ2-6; a possible D gene is TRBD2 (5 bases). V was clipped by 2 bases and J by 3 bases, with 8 bases between them. Germline CDR1 and CDR2: SNHLY and FYNNEI. CDR3 length: 15 amino acids. CDR3 in DNA: TGTGCCAGCAGTGAAACGGGGAGTGGGGCCAACGTCCTGACTTTC. Its protein is CASSETGSGANVLTF.

This chain links TRBV11-2 with TRBJ2-7, with D hard to call. Germline V gene lookup returns CDR1 SGHAT and CDR2 FQNNGV. Trimming removed 5 bases from V and 5 bases from J, with 16 bases in between. The CDR3 is made up of 14 amino acids. The CDR3 here is CASSQPLVTHEQYF. The CDR3 DNA reads TGTGCCAGCAGCCAACCCCTAGTTACCCACGAGCAGTACTTC.

The chain is built from TRBV5-1 and TRBJ2-5; 13 nucleotides align to TRBD2. With 5 bases clipped from V and 5 bases from J, the junction kept 6 bases outside the gene matches. This CDR3 contains 15 residues. Germline CDR1 SGHRS, CDR2 YFSETQ. CDR3 DNA: TGCGCCAGCAGTGGACTAGCGGGAGTCAGGGAGACCCAGTACTTC. This encodes CASSGLAGVRETQYF.